The 18 T cell receptor beta chains below come from one sample, sequenced in a study of CD8 T cells in Susac syndrome. With random hexamers, about 0.5 to 1 ug RNA was reverse transcribed. Using its own MiXCR run on the immunoSEQ multiplex PCR reads, TCRdb lists one record per CDR3 protein. The repertoire has 75,000 to 100,000 distinct CDR3 sequences, 94% of them found once; the top ten carry 0.26%. The sequenced material came from CD8+ T cells from PBMCs. Receptors were obtained from a human donor in good health.

J is TRBJ1-2 and V is TRBV5-6, with a tentative D call TRBD1 (6 bases). V lost 0 bases, J lost 5 bases, and 11 bases lay in between. This CDR3 is built from 14 residues. Germline V gives CDR1 SGHDT, CDR2 YYEEEE. The CDR3 DNA is TGTGCCAGCAGCTTGGTAGGCCAGGGGTATGGCTACACCTTC. Its protein is CASSLVGQGYGYTF.

This clonotype has a single count. The chain couples TRBV27 to TRBJ2-5, with TRBD2 identical over 14 bases. Germline trimming cut 6 bases from V and 4 bases from J; bases unmatched to any gene: 10. The germline CDR1 and CDR2 sequences are MNHEY and SMNVEV (reference sequence). CDR3 length: 17 amino acids. As DNA, the CDR3 is TGTGCCAGCAGGTGGACTAGCGGGGGGTTGCTCGGAGAGACCCAGTACTTC. Protein sequence: CASRWTSGGLLGETQYF.

CDR3 in DNA: TGCAGTGCTAGAGGCCCTTGGTCCGGGGAGACCCAGTACTTC. Translation gives CSARGPWSGETQYF. This chain connects TRBV20-1 to TRBJ2-5; the D is unclear. V lost 1 base, J lost 5 bases, and 14 bases lay in between. This CDR3 has 14 residues. Germline assignment: CDR1 DFQATT and CDR2 SNEGSKA (reference sequence).

The chain recombines TRBV29-1 with TRBJ1-2; 8 bases are a match to TRBD1. This CDR3 is built from 14 residues. The trim removed 2 bases at V and 4 bases at J, leaving 6 bases unmatched. CDR1 is SQVTM and CDR2 is ANQGSEA in the germline V gene. In nucleotides, the CDR3 is TGCAGCGTTGAATGGCAGGGGGCGGTCTATGGCTACACCTTC. It encodes CSVEWQGAVYGYTF.

This CDR3 reads CASSLYLADNEQFF. For the CDR3, the DNA is TGTGCCAGCAGCTTATACCTAGCCGACAATGAGCAGTTCTTC. The chain employs TRBV11-2 and TRBJ2-1; tentatively, D is TRBD2 (5 bases). The CDR3 contains 14 residues. Looked up from germline, CDR1 is SGHAT and CDR2 is FQNNGV. V was cut by 2 bases and J by 5 bases, with 10 bases left in between.

This CDR3 is CASSVVTGQAFF. CDR3 DNA sequence: TGTGCCAGCAGCGTAGTGACAGGCCAAGCTTTCTTT. The rearrangement uses TRBV9 and TRBJ1-1, with D possibly being TRBD1 (6 bases). The CDR3 is 12 amino acids. The V and J ends lost 0 bases and 9 bases respectively, with 9 bases between them. Germline V gene sequence: CDR1 SGDLS, CDR2 YYNGEE.

V gene TRBV4-1 combines with J gene TRBJ2-7; the D is unclear. Germline lookup yields CDR1 MGHRA and CDR2 YSYEKL. The germline V and J ends were trimmed by 2 bases and 3 bases, with 11 bases remaining between them. This CDR3 is 14 amino acids long. The CDR3 bases are TGCGCCAGCAGCCAATTGGAAGGGAACTACGAGCAGTACGTC. Its translation: CASSQLEGNYEQYV.

V gene TRBV5-6 combines with J gene TRBJ2-2; 10 bases map to TRBD2. The V gene's germline CDR1 is SGHDT and CDR2 YYEEEE. J gave up 4 bases and V 4 bases, and 10 bases lay outside the gene matches. The CDR3 consists of 17 residues. The CDR3 is CASSPHLAGGLTGELFF. CDR3 nucleotide sequence: TGTGCCAGCAGCCCACACTTAGCGGGGGGACTCACCGGGGAGCTGTTTTTT. Using reference TRBV5-6 and TRBJ2-2 for the parts outside the CDR3, the full variable domain is DAGVTQSPTHLIKTRGQQVTLRCSPKSGHDTVSWYQQALGQGPQFIFQYYEEEERQRGNFPDRFSGHQFPNYSSELNVNALLLGDSALYLCASSPHLAGGLTGELFFGEGSRLTVL.

The V call is TRBV7-9, the J call TRBJ1-5; D is uncertain. Germline CDR1 and CDR2: SEHNR and FQNEAQ (reference sequence). Trimming shortened V by 2 bases and J by 7 bases, and 9 bases separated the two germline ends. This CDR3 spans 13 amino acids. CDR3 sequence reads: CASSLSQLQPQHF. CDR3 DNA: TGTGCCAGCAGCTTATCACAGCTGCAGCCCCAGCATTTT.

This chain joins TRBV6-5 and TRBJ2-5; D is perhaps TRBD2 (5 bases). From germline, CDR1 is MNHEY and CDR2 SVGAGI. The length of the CDR3 is 16 residues. Deletions cut 0 bases from V and 0 bases from J, with 11 bases between. CDR3 sequence: CASSYSPLADQETQYF. CDR3 in DNA: TGTGCCAGCAGTTACTCCCCCCTAGCCGACCAAGAGACCCAGTACTTC.

The chain uses TRBV6-6 and TRBJ2-7; possible D gene TRBD1, 6 bases. The CDR3 has 14 residues. Germline values: CDR1 MNHNY, CDR2 SVGAGI (reference sequence). V gave up 8 bases and J gave up 5 bases, with 19 bases separating them. CDR3 residues: CASSPRQAFHEQYV. In nucleotides, the CDR3 is TGTGCCAGCTCCCCAAGACAGGCTTTCCACGAGCAGTACGTC.

V is TRBV18 and J is TRBJ1-1, with unresolved D. Looked up from germline, CDR1 is KGHSH and CDR2 is LQKENI. V gave up 3 bases and J gave up 0 bases, with 5 bases separating them. The CDR3 covers 13 residues. The CDR3 sequence is CASSPGLNTEAFF. The CDR3 DNA reads as TGTGCCAGCTCACCGGGTCTGAACACTGAAGCTTTCTTT.

This clonotype has only one observation. The gene calls are TRBV7-8 and TRBJ2-7; a weak D match, TRBD1 (5 bases). Per the germline V gene, CDR1 is SGHVS and CDR2 is FQNEAQ. There are 15 residues in the CDR3. The V end lost 0 bases, the J end lost 4 bases, and 13 bases lay between the germline ends. The CDR3 region is CASSLAAGLQYEQYV. CDR3 nucleotide sequence: TGTGCCAGCAGCTTAGCGGCAGGGTTGCAGTACGAGCAGTACGTC.

The J gene is TRBJ2-7, the V gene TRBV2; D call uncertain. CDR1 and CDR2 from the germline V gene are SNHLY and FYNNEI. This CDR3 comprises 10 residues. V lost 6 bases and J lost 4, with 4 bases in between. The CDR3 sequence is CASRGYEQYV. CDR3 bases: TGTGCCAGCAGGGGGTACGAGCAGTACGTC.

The V call is TRBV9, the J call TRBJ2-1; 12 positions agree with TRBD2. The length of the CDR3 is 16 residues. With V trimmed by 3 bases and J by 5 bases, 6 bases remained unmatched. The V gene's germline CDR1 is SGDLS and CDR2 YYNGEE. The CDR3 protein is CASSDRTSGVDNEQFF. The CDR3 nucleotides read TGTGCCAGCAGCGATAGGACTAGCGGGGTAGACAATGAGCAGTTCTTC.

The rearrangement links TRBV24-1 to TRBJ1-2, with 7 bases lining up with TRBD1. CDR1 is KGHDR and CDR2 is SFDVKD in the germline V gene. V lost 4 bases, J lost 6 bases, and 4 bases stayed unmatched. The CDR3 sequence is 13 residues long. The CDR3 DNA reads TGTGCCACCAGTGACCGAGACAGGGATGGCTACACCTTC. Protein: CATSDRDRDGYTF.

The count of this clonotype is one. CDR3 sequence: CASSGVGRGAAYEQYF. DNA of the CDR3: TGTGCCAGCAGCGGGGTGGGGCGGGGGGCGGCCTACGAGCAGTACTTC. This chain links TRBV27 with TRBJ2-7; the match to TRBD2 covers 8 bases. Germline V gene lookup returns CDR1 MNHEY and CDR2 SMNVEV (reference sequence). Trimming cost V 6 bases and J 2 bases; bases outside gene matches: 12. CDR3 length: 16 amino acids.

This chain links TRBV5-1 with TRBJ2-1; D possibly corresponds to TRBD1 (6 bases). This CDR3 comprises 15 residues. Germline loops: CDR1 SGHRS, CDR2 YFSETQ. With 0 bases removed from V and 4 bases from J, the gap between germline ends came to 11 bases. The chain's CDR3 is CASSLGDTLYNEQFF. The CDR3 DNA reads as TGCGCCAGCAGCTTGGGGGACACACTGTACAATGAGCAGTTCTTC.